This T cell receptor beta chain was found in a study of blood T cell repertoires in COVID-19 (dated by TCRdb to the early 2020s). Regarding the study in general: Samples from collaborators originated in the United States, Italy and Spain and spanned both the acute and convalescent phases of COVID-19. The prospective study material was composed of cDNA or gDNA derived from T cells, B-cell-depleted T cells, or PBMCs. Subjects who had been exposed to COVID-19, were actively infected with it, or had recovered from it provided the deeply sampled blood TCRbeta repertoires that made up the dataset. The repertoires were released in a freely available public database meant as a resource for research on the immune response to SARS-CoV-2. The samples were drawn from the first 160 participants of the ongoing ImmuneRACE study and from 1,254 subjects provided by 6 global collaborators. The sample metadata nearly always contained a de-identified subject ID, COVID-19 status, age in years and sex. Where available, HLA class I and class II types were obtained from metadata supplied by the sample provider rather than from assay-based typing.

At one collaborating source in Seattle, patients were enrolled during active infection and were followed longitudinally through the course of disease. Each collaborating institution followed its own protocols to collect whole blood in K2EDTA tubes. For TCRbeta analysis, collaborator samples were shipped as frozen whole blood, as isolated PBMCs, or as DNA extracted from either sample type. What the work shows at the level of the full study, not this receptor alone: The amount of clinical and demographic metadata varied by source and participant and was provided uncurated.

CDR1 and CDR2 were assigned from the germline V gene (reference sequence) as GTSNPN and SVGIG. Clipping removes 5 bases from V and 7 bases from J, with 8 as the unmatched junction base count. Measured from the cysteine to the phenylalanine, the CDR3 is 13 residues long. The retained sequence is limited to the CDR3, 39 bases, with the frame set at the first base. This clone was seen only a few times. No cognate antigen has been identified for it. No base qualities exist here, and no much larger clone lies one base off it. The immunoSEQ Assay, a bias-controlled multiplex PCR, was used to amplify TCRbeta CDR3 regions from genomic DNA. In the authors' own workflow: The number of nucleated cells in each sample was estimated from the amplification of reference gene primers within the assay. To quantify the absolute abundance of each unique TCRbeta CDR3 rearrangement, sequence reads were collapsed and filtered. For each sample, productive Simpson clonality was calculated by taking the square root of Simpson's diversity index across productive rearrangements. What TCRdb holds here is the immuneACCESS table cut down to in-frame rearrangements. Part of the clones is not present; checked against another copy, under half of the missing clones reflect an unresolved V gene, and the others are unexplained. That table supplies the V and J calls and clone size; D and trimming were determined from the DNA. The table for this sample lists 430,000 or so clones; approximately 90% of them were counted only once. The ten largest clones represent roughly 0.76% of the sample.

The sequence links TRBV30 to TRBJ1-5, with 7 junctional bases fitting TRBD1. Sequencing input: peripheral blood. The receptor was derived from a man between 18 and 35 years old with COVID-19, enrolled during active disease. The bases read TGTGCCTGGCAACAGGGGATGCGACAGCCCCAGCATTTT. This is translated as CAWQQGMRQPQHF. Supplemented by the reference TRBV30 and TRBJ1-5 proteins around the CDR3, the complete variable domain is SQTIHQWPATLVQPVGSPLSLECTVEGTSNPNLYWYRQAAGRGLQLLFYSVGIGQISSEVPQNLSASRPQDRQFILSSKKLLLSDSGFYLCAWQQGMRQPQHFGDGTRLSIL.